Below are 5 T cell receptor beta chains sequenced from a single sample in a study of CD8 T cells in ankylosing spondylitis. TCRdb reprocessed the 5' RACE reads with MiXCR, giving one entry per CDR3 protein. Of around 250,000 distinct CDR3 sequences in the sample, 30% to 40% were seen once. The sequencing input was blood, either unsorted or a sorted T cell fraction (not recorded which). These receptors were taken from a male donor with ankylosing spondylitis or in good health (not recorded which).

This clonotype was counted only a few times. V is TRBV20-1 and J is TRBJ2-7; D gene ambiguous. Germline V gene data show CDR1 as DFQATT and CDR2 as SNEGSKA (reference sequence). V was pared by 0 bases and J by 5 bases, with 17 bases between. The CDR3 is 15 amino acids. CDR3 nucleotides: TGCAGTGCTAGAGATATTGGCCAGGTTAACCACGAGCAGTACTTC. Translated, it gives CSARDIGQVNHEQYF.

This clonotype was counted many times. The chain uses TRBV20-1 and TRBJ1-5, with a weak D call TRBD1 (6 bases). The CDR3 runs 12 residues. The germline V and J ends were trimmed by 2 bases and 6 bases, with 8 bases remaining between them. Per the germline V gene, CDR1 is DFQATT and CDR2 is SNEGSKA (reference sequence). CDR3 sequence (DNA): TGCAGTGCTAGACAGGGGAGTCAGCCCCAGCATTTT. This sequence encodes CSARQGSQPQHF.

This clonotype was seen a few times. The chain combines TRBV10-3 with TRBJ2-3; 8 nucleotides align to TRBD1. The CDR3 covers 14 residues. In germline, CDR1 is ENHRY, CDR2 SYGVKD. J gave up 4 bases and V 6 bases, and 6 bases lay outside the gene matches. CDR3 residues: CAISRTGIADTQYF. The CDR3 DNA reads TGTGCCATCAGCCGGACAGGGATTGCAGATACGCAGTATTTT.

V usage is TRBV27 and J usage is TRBJ2-7; the D gene is possibly TRBD1 (6 bases). The CDR3 extends over 15 amino acids. CDR1 is MNHEY, CDR2 SMNVEV, per germline (reference sequence). Trimming took 5 bases from V and 0 from J, leaving 14 bases between them. In DNA, the CDR3 is TGTGCCAGCAGTGAACAGGGCCGCAGCTCCTACGAGCAGTACTTC. Its translation is CASSEQGRSSYEQYF.

This clonotype turned up a few times. V gene TRBV6-1 combines with J gene TRBJ1-5, with D maybe TRBD1 (5 bases). This CDR3 spans 14 amino acids. Germline V gene sequence: CDR1 MNHNS, CDR2 SASEGT. The V and J ends lost 6 bases and 1 base respectively, with 10 bases between them. The chain's CDR3 is CASSAGGSNQPQHF. As DNA, the CDR3 is TGTGCCAGCAGCGCCGGGGGAAGCAATCAGCCCCAGCATTTT.